This T cell receptor beta chain appears in the sequencing data of a study of T cell responses to AZD1222 COVID-19 vaccine (TCRdb year 2021). Describing the broader study: A total of 230 or so trial participants underwent TCR sequencing, of whom 200 to 220 received two doses of AZD1222 and around 26 received two doses of the MenACWY control vaccine. Enrollment into the trials was organized by age into subgroups of 18-55, 56-69 and 70-plus years, and those subgroups contained approximately 150, 30 and 60 TCR-sequenced participants, respectively.

Details on this clone: Its specific antigen is unknown. It has no much larger one-base neighbor in the sample; base qualities were not kept. The same CDR3 can be traced to other DNA sequences in this sample.

Including cysteine and phenylalanine, the CDR3 has 12 amino acids. Kept here is only the CDR3 DNA, which spans 36 bases and is read in frame from base 1. Trimming takes 4 bases from V and 6 bases from J, and the germline ends sit 7 bases apart. The germline V gene specifies MDHEN as CDR1 and SYDVKM as CDR2. What the time point label conveys for this sample: about 28 days (+/-7) after the second vaccine dose. AZD1222 recipients with second doses at about 4 weeks or about 12 weeks were pooled, because spike-specific TCR depth and breadth did not differ between schedules. Vaccinee samples were obtained from the UK trials COV001 and COV002, which included a single-blind randomized controlled phase 2/3 trial of AZD1222 (ChAdOx1 nCoV-19) in healthy adults. For TCRbeta chain sequencing, PBMC samples from trial participants were taken at day 0 and at day 28 after the second dose. Here is what the overall study found, with its caveats: In the small 56-69-year group, the increase in depth fell short of significance, most likely because of low power. Participants were mostly white British, with more females than males. The authors suggested clonal diversity may have been underestimated. Nearly half of unique spike-specific TCRs reportedly recognized epitopes outside regions mutated in the B.1.351 and B.1.1.7 variants. Vaccine-associated CD4 TCRs spanned the whole spike protein, with dominant responses in regions 160-218 and 743-854. Because no samples from the day 14 peak response were available, repertoires could be characterized only after the peak T cell response. Conclusions about previously exposed vaccinees are limited because only five to seven AZD1222 recipients were SARS-CoV-2 seropositive at baseline. A significant rise in spike-specific TCR breadth and depth was observed after two AZD1222 doses relative to day 0 and relative to MenACWY recipients.

The CDR3 regions of human TCRbeta chains were analyzed by immunosequencing. From the authors' description of their analysis: Repertoire TCRs were matched against a reference library of SARS-CoV-2-specific TCRs generated with the MIRA antigen-specificity platform. Breadth was defined as the fraction of unique TCRs that were SARS-CoV-2-associated. Depth was defined as the fraction of total T cells that were SARS-CoV-2-associated. Using the MIRA data, every spike-specific TCR was mapped to the spike region that the TCR reacted to and assigned to either a CD4 or a CD8 class. Log10-transformed breadth and depth values were compared by one-way ANOVA with Sidak's multiple comparisons tests. The source is immuneACCESS, and TCRdb retained only in-frame sequences with V and J called. Part of the clones is not carried over; for the studies checked, unresolved V genes explain less than half of this, and the remainder is unexplained. The V and J calls and clone size come from that table; D and trimming were worked out from the DNA. The table for this sample lists 65,000 to 80,000 clones; 83% of them were counted only once. The top ten clonotypes cover approximately 1.3% of the sample.

Sequenced here: peripheral blood, sampled 28 days after the second AZD1222 dose. This receptor was identified in an adult who received the AZD1222 COVID-19 vaccine. The V gene is TRBV28 and the J gene is TRBJ2-1, with the D gene call left open. The nucleotides read TGTGCCAGCAGTTCCCCGCCCAATGAGCAGTTCTTC. This sequence encodes CASSSPPNEQFF.